These 6 T cell receptor beta chains share one sample of origin, sequenced in a study of T cell changes during pregnancy in multiple sclerosis. TCRdb keeps only in-frame clones here, not all; method: immunoSEQ multiplex PCR. This table holds about 54,000 clones, 75% to 90% found once. The source was CD4+ T cells from peripheral blood mononuclear cells, collected in the first trimester of pregnancy. The receptors were gathered from a female donor with multiple sclerosis, enrolled in a pregnancy study.

The rearrangement uses TRBV5-1 and TRBJ1-1; a weak D match, TRBD1 (5 bases). The CDR3 has 13 residues. CDR1 is SGHRS, CDR2 YFSETQ, per germline. The V and J ends lost 2 bases and 5 bases respectively, with 10 bases between them. CDR3 nucleotides: TGCGCCAGCAGCTTCGGGGGGAAGACTGAAGCTTTCTTT. It is translated as CASSFGGKTEAFF.

The rearrangement joins TRBV4-1 to TRBJ2-1; 14 nucleotides match TRBD2. This CDR3 comprises 16 residues. V was clipped by 3 bases and J by 9 bases; unmatched bases: 7. Germline V gene sequence: CDR1 MGHRA, CDR2 YSYEKL. CDR3 loop: CASSQPGTSGSSEQFF. In nucleotides, the CDR3 is TGCGCCAGCAGCCAGCCCGGGACTAGCGGGAGTTCTGAGCAGTTCTTC.

The CDR3 DNA reads as TGTGCCAGCAGCCCCCCCCCACGCGGGGGGCCCCCGGAGCAGTTCTTC. This encodes CASSPPPRGGPPEQFF. The chain carries TRBV7-2 and TRBJ2-1, with 8 positions matching TRBD2. Trimming cost V 5 bases and J 10 bases; bases outside gene matches: 16. This CDR3 region has 16 residues. Germline-derived CDR1 and CDR2 are SGHTA and FQGNSA.

The chain links TRBV7-6 to TRBJ2-3; 9 bases line up with TRBD2. The germline V gene encodes CDR1 SGHVS and CDR2 FNYEAQ. V lost 2 bases and J lost 2; bases outside the gene matches: 17. The CDR3 runs 20 residues. The CDR3 reads CASSLTTSSGTSRATDTQYF. In DNA form, the CDR3 reads TGTGCCAGCAGCTTAACTACCTCTAGCGGGACCTCTAGGGCCACAGATACGCAGTATTTT.

V is TRBV6-1 and J is TRBJ2-7, with 9 bases lining up with TRBD2. This CDR3 has 15 residues. Trimming at V came to 7 bases and at J to 0 bases, leaving 7 bases not matched to a gene. The germline gives CDR1 MNHNS, CDR2 SASEGT. This CDR3 is CASNRDSGSSYEQYF. In DNA, the CDR3 is TGTGCCAGCAACCGGGATAGCGGGAGCTCCTACGAGCAGTACTTC.

The count of this clone is one. The same CDR3 can be traced to other DNA sequences in this sample. The V call is TRBV6-5, the J call TRBJ2-6; D unresolved. Germline V lookup: CDR1 MNHEY, CDR2 SVGAGI. V shed 3 bases and J shed 0 bases, with 3 bases lying between them. The CDR3 has 14 amino acids. The CDR3 region is CASSYLSGANVLTF. CDR3 bases: TGTGCCAGCAGTTATCTCTCTGGGGCCAACGTCCTGACTTTC.